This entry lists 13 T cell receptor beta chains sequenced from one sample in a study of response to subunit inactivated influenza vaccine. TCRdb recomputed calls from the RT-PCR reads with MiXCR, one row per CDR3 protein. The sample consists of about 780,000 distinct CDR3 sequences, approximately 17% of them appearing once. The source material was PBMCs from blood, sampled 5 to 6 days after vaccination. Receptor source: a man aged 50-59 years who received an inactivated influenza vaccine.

Here the CDR3 DNA reads TGTGCCAGCAGCGCCCAGGACAGGGCGGGCGGCGAGCAGTACTTC. It translates to CASSAQDRAGGEQYF. The chain combines TRBV9 with TRBJ2-7; TRBD1 agrees at 8 bases. The J segment lost 6 bases and the V segment lost 3 bases, leaving 11 bases of the junction unmatched. The germline V gene encodes CDR1 SGDLS and CDR2 YYNGEE. The CDR3 is 15 residues long.

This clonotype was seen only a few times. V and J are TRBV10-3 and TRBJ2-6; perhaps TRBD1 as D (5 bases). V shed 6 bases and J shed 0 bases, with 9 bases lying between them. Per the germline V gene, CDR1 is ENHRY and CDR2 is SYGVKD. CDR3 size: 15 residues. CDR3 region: CAIRPQDSGANVLTF. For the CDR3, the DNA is TGTGCCATCAGGCCACAGGACTCTGGGGCCAACGTCCTGACTTTC.

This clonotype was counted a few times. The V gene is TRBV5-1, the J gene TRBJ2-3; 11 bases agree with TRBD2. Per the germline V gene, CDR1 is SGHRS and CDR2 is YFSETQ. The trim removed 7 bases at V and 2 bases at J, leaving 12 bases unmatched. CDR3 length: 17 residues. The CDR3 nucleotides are TGCGCCAGCCGCCTTTGGGGGACTAGCGGCAACACAGATACGCAGTATTTT. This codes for CASRLWGTSGNTDTQYF.

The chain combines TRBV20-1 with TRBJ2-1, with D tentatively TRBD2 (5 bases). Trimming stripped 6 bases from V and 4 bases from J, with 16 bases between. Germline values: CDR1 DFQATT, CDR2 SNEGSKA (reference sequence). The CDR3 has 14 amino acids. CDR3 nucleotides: TGCAGTGCCCATTTCGGGATAGGGTACAATGAGCAGTTCTTC. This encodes CSAHFGIGYNEQFF.

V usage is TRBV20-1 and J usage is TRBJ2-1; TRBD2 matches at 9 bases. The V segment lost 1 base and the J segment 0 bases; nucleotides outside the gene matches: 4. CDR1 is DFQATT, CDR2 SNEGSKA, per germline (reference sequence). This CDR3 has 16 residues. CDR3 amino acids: CSARGPREGSYNEQFF. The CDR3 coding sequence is TGCAGTGCTAGAGGCCCGCGGGAGGGCTCCTACAATGAGCAGTTCTTC.

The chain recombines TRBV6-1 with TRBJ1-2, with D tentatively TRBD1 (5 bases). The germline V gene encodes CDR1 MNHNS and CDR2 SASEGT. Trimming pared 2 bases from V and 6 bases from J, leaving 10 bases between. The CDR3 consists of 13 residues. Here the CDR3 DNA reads TGTGCCAGCAGTGAACAGGGCGGCGATGGCTACACCTTC. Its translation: CASSEQGGDGYTF.

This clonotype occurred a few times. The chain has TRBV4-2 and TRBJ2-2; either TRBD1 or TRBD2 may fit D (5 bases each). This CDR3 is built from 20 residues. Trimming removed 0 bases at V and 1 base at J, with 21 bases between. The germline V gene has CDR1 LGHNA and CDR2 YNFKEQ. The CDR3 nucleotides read TGTGCCAGCAGCCAAGATTTTTTCTACGTCCGGGACCGGAACACCGGGGAGCTGTTTTTT. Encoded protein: CASSQDFFYVRDRNTGELFF.

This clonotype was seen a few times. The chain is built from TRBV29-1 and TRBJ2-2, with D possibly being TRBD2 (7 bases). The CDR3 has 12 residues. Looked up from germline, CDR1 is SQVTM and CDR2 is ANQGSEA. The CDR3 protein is CTIRGGTGELFF. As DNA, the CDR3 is TGCACCATTAGGGGGGGCACCGGGGAGCTGTTTTTT.

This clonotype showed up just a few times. The CDR3 DNA is TGTGCCAGCAGCCGAAGCCGGGACTACCCATTCAATGAGCAGTTCTTC. This encodes CASSRSRDYPFNEQFF. This chain links TRBV12-3 or TRBV12-4 with TRBJ2-1, with 7 bases lining up with TRBD2. This CDR3 is 16 amino acids long. The V and J ends lost 6 bases and 6 bases, in that order; junction bases with no gene match: 14.

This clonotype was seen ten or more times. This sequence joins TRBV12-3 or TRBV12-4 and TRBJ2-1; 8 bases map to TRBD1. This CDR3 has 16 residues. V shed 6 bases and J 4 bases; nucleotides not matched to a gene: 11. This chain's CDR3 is CASSLGQGPGYNEQFF. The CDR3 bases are TGTGCCAGCAGCCTTGGACAGGGCCCGGGGTACAATGAGCAGTTCTTC.

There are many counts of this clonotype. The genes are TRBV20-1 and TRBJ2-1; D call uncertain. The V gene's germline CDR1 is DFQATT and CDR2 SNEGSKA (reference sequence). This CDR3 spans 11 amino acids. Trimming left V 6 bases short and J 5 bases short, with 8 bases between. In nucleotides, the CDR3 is TGCAGTGCCGAAAAGAACAATGAGCAGTTCTTC. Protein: CSAEKNNEQFF.

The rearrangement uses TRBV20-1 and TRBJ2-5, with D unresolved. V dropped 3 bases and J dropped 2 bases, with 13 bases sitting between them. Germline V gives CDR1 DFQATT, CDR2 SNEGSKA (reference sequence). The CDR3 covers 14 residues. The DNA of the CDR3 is TGCAGTGCTAGGCCTTTTGGGAATCAAGAGACCCAGTACTTC. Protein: CSARPFGNQETQYF.

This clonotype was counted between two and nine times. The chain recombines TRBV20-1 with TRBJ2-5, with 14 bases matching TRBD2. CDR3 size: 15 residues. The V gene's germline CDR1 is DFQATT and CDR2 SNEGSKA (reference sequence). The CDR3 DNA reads TGCAGCGCCATGACCGGGACTAGCGGGGGAGAGACCCAGTACTTC. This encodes CSAMTGTSGGETQYF.